This entry is about one T cell receptor (beta chain). These data belong to a study of blood T cell repertoires in COVID-19. Measured with immunoSEQ multiplex PCR; TCRdb has only the in-frame clones, and not every one. The top ten clones hold over 15% of a sample with over 70,000 clones, 86% of them seen once. This CDR3 spans 13 amino acids. Trimming stripped 2 bases from V and 0 bases from J, with 5 bases between. Germline V CDR1 and CDR2: SGHRS, YFSETQ. This clonotype was obtained from a human donor in a cohort sampled during active COVID-19. The chain employs TRBV5-1 and TRBJ1-2; no firm D call. Sequenced material: peripheral blood. For the CDR3, the DNA is TGCGCCAGCAGCTTCGGAGCTAACTATGGCTACACCTTC. Translating it yields CASSFGANYGYTF.